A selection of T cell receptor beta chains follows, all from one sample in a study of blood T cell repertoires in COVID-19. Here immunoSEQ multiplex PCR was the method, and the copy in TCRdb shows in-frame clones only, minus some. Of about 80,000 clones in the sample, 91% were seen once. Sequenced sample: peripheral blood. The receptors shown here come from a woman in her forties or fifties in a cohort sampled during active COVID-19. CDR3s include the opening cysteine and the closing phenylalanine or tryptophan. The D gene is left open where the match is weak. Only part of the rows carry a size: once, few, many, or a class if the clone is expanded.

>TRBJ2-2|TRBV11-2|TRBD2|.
CASSFGSGRGELFF
TGTGCCAGCAGCTTCGGTAGCGGGAGAGGGGAGCTGTTTTTT
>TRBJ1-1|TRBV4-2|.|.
CASSHKSGVLTAFF
TGTGCCAGCAGCCACAAATCAGGGGTCCTAACAGCTTTCTTT
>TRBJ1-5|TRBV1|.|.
CTSSHPNGRGSQHF
TGCACCAGCAGCCACCCCAATGGTCGGGGGTCCCAGCATTTT
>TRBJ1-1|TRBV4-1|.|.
CASSQVQGAAFF
TGCGCCAGCAGCCAAGTTCAGGGTGCAGCTTTCTTT
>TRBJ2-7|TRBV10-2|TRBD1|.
CASSDGTGSYEQYF
TGCGCCAGCAGTGACGGGACAGGGAGCTACGAGCAGTACTTC
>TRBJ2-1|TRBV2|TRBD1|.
CATAPDRGVLFF
TGTGCCACCGCCCCGGACAGGGGAGTTTTGTTCTTC
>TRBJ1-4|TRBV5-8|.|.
CASSHPGGPNEKLFF
TGTGCCAGCAGTCACCCGGGGGGACCTAATGAAAAACTGTTTTTT
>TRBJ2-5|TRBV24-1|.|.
CATYSIPRAPRYRGETQYF
TGTGCCACTTATTCTATCCCCCGGGCACCTAGATATAGGGGAGAGACCCAGTACTTC
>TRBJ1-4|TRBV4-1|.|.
CASSQLTGRLFF
TGCGCCAGCAGCCAACTGACAGGAAGGCTGTTTTTT
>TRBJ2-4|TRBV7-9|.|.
CASSGEAKNIQYF
TGTGCCAGCTCCGGGGAAGCCAAAAACATTCAGTACTTC
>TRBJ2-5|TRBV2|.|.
CASSLSVQETQYF
TGTGCCAGCAGCTTGAGCGTACAAGAGACCCAGTACTTC
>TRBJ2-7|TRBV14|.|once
CASSRRQGLSYEQYF
TGTGCCAGCAGCCGGCGACAGGGACTTTCCTACGAGCAGTACTTC
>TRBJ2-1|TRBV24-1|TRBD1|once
CATSARQGTAYNEQFF
TGTGCCACCAGTGCCCGACAGGGGACGGCATACAATGAGCAGTTCTTC
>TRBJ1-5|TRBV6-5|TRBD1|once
CASSPGTDYQPQHF
TGTGCCAGCAGCCCCGGGACAGATTATCAGCCCCAGCATTTT
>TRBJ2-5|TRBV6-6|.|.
CASSPSNREETQYF
TGTGCCAGCAGCCCAAGCAACCGTGAGGAGACCCAGTACTTC
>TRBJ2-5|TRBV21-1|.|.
CASSGTGTQETQYF
TGTGCCAGCAGCGGAACAGGGACCCAAGAGACCCAGTACTTC
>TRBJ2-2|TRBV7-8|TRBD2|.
CASSLAGTSPTGELFF
TGTGCCAGCAGCTTAGCGGGGACTAGCCCCACCGGGGAGCTGTTTTTT
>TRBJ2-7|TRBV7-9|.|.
CASSPRLGSSYEQYF
TGTGCCAGCAGCCCGCGGCTGGGTAGCTCCTACGAGCAGTACTTC
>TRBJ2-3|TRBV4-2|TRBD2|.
CASSQEAGVFSTDTQYF
TGTGCCAGCAGCCAAGAAGCGGGAGTATTTAGCACAGATACGCAGTATTTT
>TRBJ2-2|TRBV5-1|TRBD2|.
CASSQTGLAGNGELFF
TGCGCCAGCAGCCAAACGGGACTAGCGGGAAACGGGGAGCTGTTTTTT
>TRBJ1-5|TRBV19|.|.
CASSIDRSYSNQPQHF
TGTGCCAGTAGTATTGACAGGAGTTATAGCAATCAGCCCCAGCATTTT
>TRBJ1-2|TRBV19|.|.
CASFGQRNYGYTF
TGTGCCAGTTTTGGACAGCGAAACTATGGCTACACCTTC
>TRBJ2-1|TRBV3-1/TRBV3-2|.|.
CASSHGRVGVEQFF
TGTGCCAGCAGCCATGGCCGGGTTGGAGTTGAGCAGTTCTTC
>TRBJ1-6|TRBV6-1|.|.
CASSGGGLVMYSPLHF
TGTGCCAGCAGTGGGGGAGGGCTAGTAATGTATTCACCCCTCCACTTT
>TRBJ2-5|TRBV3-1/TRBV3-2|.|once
CASSLTTGRETQYF
TGTGCCAGCAGCCTGACGACAGGGAGGGAGACCCAGTACTTC
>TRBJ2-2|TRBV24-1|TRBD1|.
CATSDARAGGITGELFF
TGTGCCACCAGTGATGCCAGGGCAGGGGGCATAACCGGGGAGCTGTTTTTT
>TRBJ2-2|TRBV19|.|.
CASSIRGSNTGELFF
TGTGCCAGTAGTATTCGAGGGTCGAACACCGGGGAGCTGTTTTTT
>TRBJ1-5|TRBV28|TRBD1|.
CASSFLAGGTSNQPQHF
TGTGCCAGCAGTTTCTTGGCAGGGGGCACAAGCAATCAGCCCCAGCATTTT
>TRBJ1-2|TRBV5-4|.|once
CASSFEGANGYTF
TGTGCCAGCAGCTTTGAAGGGGCCAATGGCTACACCTTC
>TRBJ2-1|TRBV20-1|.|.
CSARWGEEQFF
TGCAGTGCTAGATGGGGGGAAGAGCAGTTCTTC
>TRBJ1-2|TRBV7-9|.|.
CASSPLYQAHYGYTF
TGTGCCAGCAGCCCGCTGTATCAGGCGCACTATGGCTACACCTTC